Here is one TCR beta chain with its context. TCRdb reanalysed the 5' RACE reads using MiXCR and keeps one entry per CDR3 protein. The sample yields 500,000 to 700,000 distinct CDR3 sequences, roughly 19% seen once. These data are taken from a study of T cells after yellow fever vaccination. V lost 0 bases, J lost 5 bases, and 10 bases lay in between. This CDR3 has 14 amino acids. Germline loops: CDR1 SGHRS, CDR2 YFSETQ. The receptor comes from a man aged 25-45 years who received the YFV17D yellow fever vaccine. J is TRBJ2-3 and V is TRBV5-1, with D possibly being TRBD1 (5 bases). The sample consisted of PBMCs, taken 15 days after the yellow fever booster vaccination. CDR3 sequence: CASSLVRGGDTQYF. CDR3 DNA sequence: TGCGCCAGCAGCTTGGTTAGGGGTGGAGATACGCAGTATTTT.